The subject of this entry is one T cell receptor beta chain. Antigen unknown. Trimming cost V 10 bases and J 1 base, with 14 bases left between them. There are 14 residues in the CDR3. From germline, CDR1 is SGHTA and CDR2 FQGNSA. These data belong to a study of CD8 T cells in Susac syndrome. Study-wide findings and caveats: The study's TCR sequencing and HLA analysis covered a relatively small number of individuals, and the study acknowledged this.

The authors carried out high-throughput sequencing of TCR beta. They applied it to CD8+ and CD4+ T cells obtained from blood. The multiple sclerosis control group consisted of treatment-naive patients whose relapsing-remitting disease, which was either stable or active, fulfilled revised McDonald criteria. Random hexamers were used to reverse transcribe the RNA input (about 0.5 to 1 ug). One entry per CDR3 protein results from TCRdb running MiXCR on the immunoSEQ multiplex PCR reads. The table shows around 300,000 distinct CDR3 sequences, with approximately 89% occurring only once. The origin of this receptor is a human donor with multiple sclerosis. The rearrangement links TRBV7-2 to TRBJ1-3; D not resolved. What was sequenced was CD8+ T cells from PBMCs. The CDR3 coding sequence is TGTGCCACCGATGACCCATTTTCTGGAAACACCATATATTTT. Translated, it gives CATDDPFSGNTIYF.